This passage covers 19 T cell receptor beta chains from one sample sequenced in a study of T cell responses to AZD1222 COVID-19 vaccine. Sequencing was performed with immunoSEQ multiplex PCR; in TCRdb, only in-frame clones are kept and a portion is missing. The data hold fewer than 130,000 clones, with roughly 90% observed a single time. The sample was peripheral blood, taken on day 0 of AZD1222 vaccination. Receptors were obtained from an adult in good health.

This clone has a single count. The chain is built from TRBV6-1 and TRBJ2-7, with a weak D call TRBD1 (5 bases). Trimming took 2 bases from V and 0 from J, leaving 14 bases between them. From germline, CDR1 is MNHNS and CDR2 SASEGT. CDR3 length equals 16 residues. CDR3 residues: CASSEWGSFSSYEQYF. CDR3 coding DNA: TGTGCCAGCAGTGAATGGGGCAGCTTCTCCTCCTACGAGCAGTACTTC.

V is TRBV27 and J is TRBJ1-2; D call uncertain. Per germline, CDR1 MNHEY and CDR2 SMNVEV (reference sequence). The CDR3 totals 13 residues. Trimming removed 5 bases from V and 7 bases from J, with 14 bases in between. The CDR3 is CASSPGGGSGYTF. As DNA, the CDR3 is TGTGCCAGCAGTCCTGGTGGAGGAAGTGGCTACACCTTC.

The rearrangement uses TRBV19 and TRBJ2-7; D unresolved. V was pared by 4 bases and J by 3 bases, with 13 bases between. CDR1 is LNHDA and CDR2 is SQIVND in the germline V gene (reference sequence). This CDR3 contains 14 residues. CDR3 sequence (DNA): TGTGCCAGTAGTACTAACCCGGACCACTACGAGCAGTACTTC. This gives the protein CASSTNPDHYEQYF. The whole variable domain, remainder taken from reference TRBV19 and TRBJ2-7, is DGGITQSPKYLFRKEGQNVTLSCEQNLNHDAMYWYRQDPGQGLRLIYYSQIVNDFQKGDIAEGYSVSREKKESFPLTVTSAQKNPTAFYLCASSTNPDHYEQYFGPGTRLTVT.

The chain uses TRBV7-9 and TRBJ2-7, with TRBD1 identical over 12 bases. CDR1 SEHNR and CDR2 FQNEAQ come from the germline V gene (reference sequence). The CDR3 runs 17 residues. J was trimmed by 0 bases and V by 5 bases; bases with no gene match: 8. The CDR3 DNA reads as TGTGCCAGCAGCCCAGGGACAGGGGGCCCCTCCTCCTACGAGCAGTACTTC. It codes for CASSPGTGGPSSYEQYF.

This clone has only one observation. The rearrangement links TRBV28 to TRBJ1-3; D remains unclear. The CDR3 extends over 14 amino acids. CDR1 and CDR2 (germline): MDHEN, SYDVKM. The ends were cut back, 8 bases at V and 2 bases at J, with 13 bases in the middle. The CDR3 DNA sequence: TGTGCCAGCCAGATCTCGGGTACTGGAAACACCATATATTTT. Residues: CASQISGTGNTIYF.

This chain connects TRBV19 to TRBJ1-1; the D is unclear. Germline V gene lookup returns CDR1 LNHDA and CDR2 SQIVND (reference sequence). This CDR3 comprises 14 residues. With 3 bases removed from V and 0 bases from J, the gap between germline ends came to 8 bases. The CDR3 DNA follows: TGTGCCAGTAGTATGGTGGCCATGAACACTGAAGCTTTCTTT. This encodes CASSMVAMNTEAFF.

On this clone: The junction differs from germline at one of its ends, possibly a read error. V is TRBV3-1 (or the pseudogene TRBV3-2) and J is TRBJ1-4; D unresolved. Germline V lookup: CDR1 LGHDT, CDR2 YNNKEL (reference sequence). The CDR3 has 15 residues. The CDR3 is CASSKEATDNEKLFF. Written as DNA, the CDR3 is TGTGCCAGCAGCAAAGAAGCTACCGATAATGAAAAACTGTTTTTT.

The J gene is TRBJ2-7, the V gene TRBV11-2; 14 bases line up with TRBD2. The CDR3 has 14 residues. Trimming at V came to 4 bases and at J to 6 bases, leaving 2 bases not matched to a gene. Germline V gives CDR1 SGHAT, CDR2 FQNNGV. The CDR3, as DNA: TGTGCCAGCAGCTCAGGACTAGCGGGAGGCGAGCAGTACTTC. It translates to CASSSGLAGGEQYF.

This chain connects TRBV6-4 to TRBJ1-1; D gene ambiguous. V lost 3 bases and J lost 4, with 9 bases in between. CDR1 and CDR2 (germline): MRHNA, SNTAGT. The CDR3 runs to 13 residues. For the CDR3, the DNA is TGTGCCAGCAGTGAAGGGTCGGTCACTGAAGCTTTCTTT. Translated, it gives CASSEGSVTEAFF.

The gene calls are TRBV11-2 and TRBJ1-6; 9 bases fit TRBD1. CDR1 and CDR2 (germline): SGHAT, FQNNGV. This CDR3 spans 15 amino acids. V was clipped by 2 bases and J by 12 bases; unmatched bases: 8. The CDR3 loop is CASSLMPQGALPLHF. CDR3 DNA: TGTGCCAGCAGCTTAATGCCACAGGGGGCTTTACCCCTCCACTTT.

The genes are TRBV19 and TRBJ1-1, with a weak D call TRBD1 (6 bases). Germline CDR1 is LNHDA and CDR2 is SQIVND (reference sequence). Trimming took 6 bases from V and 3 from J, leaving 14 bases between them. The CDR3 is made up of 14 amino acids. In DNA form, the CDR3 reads TGTGCCAGTAGCCTCAGGGGTGGTGACACTGAAGCTTTCTTT. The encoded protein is CASSLRGGDTEAFF.

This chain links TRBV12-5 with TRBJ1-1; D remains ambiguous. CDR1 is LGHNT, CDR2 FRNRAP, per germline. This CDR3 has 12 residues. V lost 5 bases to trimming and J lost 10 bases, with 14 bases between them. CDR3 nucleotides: TGTGCTAGTGGTCGGAGGGAGTTGGCAGCTTTCTTT. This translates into CASGRRELAAFF.

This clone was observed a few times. CDR3 in DNA: TGTGCCAGAAGCTTCACGGCCGACCCAACTAACTATGGCTACACCTTC. Translation gives CARSFTADPTNYGYTF. The chain employs TRBV5-3 and TRBJ1-2; unclear D gene. TRBV5-3 is marked as an open reading frame, function uncertain. V lost 2 bases and J 0 bases, leaving 14 bases between the germline ends. The CDR3 consists of 16 residues.

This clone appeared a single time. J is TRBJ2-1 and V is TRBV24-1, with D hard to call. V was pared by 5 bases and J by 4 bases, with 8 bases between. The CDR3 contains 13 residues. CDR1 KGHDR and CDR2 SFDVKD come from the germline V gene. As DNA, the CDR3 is TGTGCCACCAGTGTCCAAGAATACAATGAGCAGTTCTTC. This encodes CATSVQEYNEQFF.

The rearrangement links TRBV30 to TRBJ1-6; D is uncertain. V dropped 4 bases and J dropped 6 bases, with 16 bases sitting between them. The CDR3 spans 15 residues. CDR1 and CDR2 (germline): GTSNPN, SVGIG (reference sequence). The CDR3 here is CAWNLQALINSPLHF. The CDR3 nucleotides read TGTGCCTGGAATCTTCAAGCACTGATTAATTCACCCCTCCACTTT.

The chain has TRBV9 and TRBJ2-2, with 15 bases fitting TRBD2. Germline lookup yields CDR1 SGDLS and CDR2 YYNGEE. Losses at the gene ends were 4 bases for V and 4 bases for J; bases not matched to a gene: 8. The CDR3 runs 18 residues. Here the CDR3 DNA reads TGTGCCAGCAGCACCCGGACTAGCGGGGGGGGAGGCACCGGGGAGCTGTTTTTT. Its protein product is CASSTRTSGGGGTGELFF.

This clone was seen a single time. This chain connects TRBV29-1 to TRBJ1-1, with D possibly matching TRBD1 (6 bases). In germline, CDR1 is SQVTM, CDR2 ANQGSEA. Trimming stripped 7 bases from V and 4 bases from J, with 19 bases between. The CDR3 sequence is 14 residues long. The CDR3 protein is CSALLTQGITEAFF. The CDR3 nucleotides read TGCAGCGCGTTGCTAACACAGGGAATCACTGAAGCTTTCTTT.

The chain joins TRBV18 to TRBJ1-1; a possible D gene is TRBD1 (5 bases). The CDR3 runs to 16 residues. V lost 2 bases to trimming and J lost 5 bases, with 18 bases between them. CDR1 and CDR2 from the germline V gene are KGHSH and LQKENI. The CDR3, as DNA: TGTGCCAGCTCACCAAGACAGCAATCCGCTGGGACTGAAGCTTTCTTT. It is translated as CASSPRQQSAGTEAFF.

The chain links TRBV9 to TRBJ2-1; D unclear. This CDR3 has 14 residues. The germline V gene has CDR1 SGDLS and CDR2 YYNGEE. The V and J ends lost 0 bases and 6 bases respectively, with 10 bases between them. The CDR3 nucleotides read TGTGCCAGCAGCGTAGGGGCTATGGTCAATGAGCAGTTCTTC. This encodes CASSVGAMVNEQFF.